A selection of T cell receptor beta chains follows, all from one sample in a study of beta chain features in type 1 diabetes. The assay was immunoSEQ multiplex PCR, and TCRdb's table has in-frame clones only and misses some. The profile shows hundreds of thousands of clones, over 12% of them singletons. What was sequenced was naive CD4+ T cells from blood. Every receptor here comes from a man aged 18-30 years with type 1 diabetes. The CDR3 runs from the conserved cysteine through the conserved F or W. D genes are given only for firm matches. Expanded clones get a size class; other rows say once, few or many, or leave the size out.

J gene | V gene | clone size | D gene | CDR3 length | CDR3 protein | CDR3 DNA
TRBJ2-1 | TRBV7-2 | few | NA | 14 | CASSLASTTHEQFF | TGTGCCAGCAGCCTCGCTAGCACTACCCATGAGCAGTTCTTC
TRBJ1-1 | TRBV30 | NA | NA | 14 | CAWSITTANTEAFF | TGTGCCTGGAGTATTACCACCGCCAACACTGAAGCTTTCTTT
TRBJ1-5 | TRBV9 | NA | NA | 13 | CASSATSNQPQHF | TGTGCCAGCAGCGCGACAAGCAATCAGCCCCAGCATTTT
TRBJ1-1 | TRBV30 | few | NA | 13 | CAWSSGFDTEAFF | TGTGCCTGGAGTTCAGGTTTCGACACTGAAGCTTTCTTT
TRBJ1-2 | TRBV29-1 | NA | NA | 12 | CSVDKGGHGYTF | TGCAGCGTTGATAAGGGAGGACATGGCTACACCTTC
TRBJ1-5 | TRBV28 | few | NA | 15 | CASSLKAARDQPQHF | TGTGCCAGCAGTTTAAAGGCAGCCAGAGATCAGCCCCAGCATTTT
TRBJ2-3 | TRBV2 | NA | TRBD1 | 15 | CASSDNRGSTDTQYF | TGTGCCAGCAGTGATAACAGGGGGAGCACAGATACGCAGTATTTT
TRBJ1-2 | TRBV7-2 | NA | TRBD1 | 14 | CASSSGQGSYGYTF | TGTGCCAGCAGCTCCGGACAGGGAAGCTATGGCTACACCTTC
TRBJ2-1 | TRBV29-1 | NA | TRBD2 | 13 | CSTTSESYNEQFF | TGCAGTACGACTAGCGAATCCTACAATGAGCAGTTCTTC
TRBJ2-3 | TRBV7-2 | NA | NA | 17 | CASSLDPREHSTDTQYF | TGTGCCAGCAGCTTAGACCCCAGGGAGCATAGCACAGATACGCAGTATTTT